This T cell receptor (beta chain) is drawn from a study of T cells in Graves' hyperthyroidism and ophthalmopathy. This clonotype was seen at least ten times. Trimming cost V 8 bases and J 2 bases, with 10 bases left between them. The CDR3 loop spans 13 amino acids. Germline V gene sequence: CDR1 SNHLY, CDR2 FYNNEI. Template material for amplifying TCR beta CDR3 regions consisted of RNA transcripts. The TCR CDR3 first-round RT-PCR relied on the HTBI primer set. TCRdb reprocessed the multiplex PCR reads with MiXCR, giving one entry per CDR3 protein. The data hold 500,000 or so distinct CDR3 sequences, with approximately 17% observed a single time.

The sequenced material came from blood. The chain has TRBV2 and TRBJ1-3; D gene unclear. The origin of this receptor is a woman under 30 with Graves' ophthalmopathy. The chain's CDR3 is CASVPEAGNTIYF. CDR3 in DNA: TGTGCCAGCGTCCCTGAGGCTGGAAACACCATATATTTT.